These 18 T cell receptor beta chains originate from one sample sequenced in a study of cytomegalovirus exposure and HLA in healthy donors (dated 2017 in TCRdb). Library construction relied on the immunoSEQ multiplex PCR assay. The table was pulled from immuneACCESS by TCRdb, which kept in-frame rearrangements only. Such tables lose some clones; where checked, under half of the loss comes from unresolved V genes, and the rest has no known cause. The sample table contains roughly 56,000 clones; only one count was recorded for approximately 94% of them. Of the sample, 1.1% falls within the top ten clones. Sequenced sample: PBMCs. The receptors derive from a man aged 18 to 30 in good health and CMV-seronegative.

V is TRBV7-2 and J is TRBJ2-7; no reliable D call. CDR1 and CDR2 (germline): SGHTA, FQGNSA. The CDR3 covers 12 residues. V was pared by 5 bases and J by 6 bases, with 11 bases between. The CDR3 protein is CASSQAPIEQYF. As DNA, the CDR3 is TGTGCCAGCAGCCAGGCCCCAATCGAGCAGTACTTC.

The chain joins TRBV20-1 to TRBJ2-1; D is perhaps TRBD2 (6 bases). The CDR3 totals 11 residues. V was cut by 0 bases and J by 9 bases, with 6 bases left in between. CDR1 and CDR2 from the germline V gene are DFQATT and SNEGSKA (reference sequence). The CDR3 nucleotides read TGCAGTGCTAGAGATAGCGGTGAGCAGTTCTTC. Encoded protein: CSARDSGEQFF.

This sequence joins TRBV25-1 and TRBJ2-7; 7 nucleotides match TRBD2. The junction had 11 bases not matched to a gene; V was cut back by 4 bases and J by 2 bases. CDR3 length: 16 residues. Germline CDR1 MGHDK, CDR2 SYGVNS. The CDR3 sequence is CASSVLSGAFTYEQYF. In DNA form, the CDR3 reads TGTGCCAGCAGTGTTTTAAGCGGGGCCTTTACCTACGAGCAGTACTTC.

The V call is TRBV5-6, the J call TRBJ2-7; 7 bases align to TRBD2. The J segment lost 6 bases and the V segment lost 2 bases, leaving 8 bases of the junction unmatched. This CDR3 comprises 14 residues. The germline V gene has CDR1 SGHDT and CDR2 YYEEEE. The CDR3, as DNA: TGTGCCAGCAGCTTCCCCAGCGGGATTGGCGAGCAGTACTTC. This encodes CASSFPSGIGEQYF.

This clone occurred once. The CDR3: CASSIGKTANPIYEQYF. Here the CDR3 DNA reads TGTGCCAGCAGCATAGGAAAGACAGCCAACCCAATCTACGAGCAGTACTTC. This rearrangement joins TRBV7-8 to TRBJ2-7, with D possibly TRBD1 on 5 matching bases. The CDR3 contains 17 residues. Germline loops: CDR1 SGHVS, CDR2 FQNEAQ. V lost 5 bases and J 3 bases, leaving 23 bases between the germline ends.

This chain uses TRBV7-2 with TRBJ2-3; D uncertain. Trimming pared 4 bases from V and 7 bases from J, leaving 9 bases between. The CDR3 is 12 residues long. Germline V gene sequence: CDR1 SGHTA, CDR2 FQGNSA. The CDR3, as DNA: TGTGCCAGCAGCTCCCCCCAAAATACGCAGTATTTT. Translation gives CASSSPQNTQYF.

The chain combines TRBV6-5 with TRBJ1-1; TRBD1 agrees at 10 bases. V shed 1 base, J shed 7 bases, and the junction held 6 bases outside the gene matches. The CDR3 contains 15 residues. Germline values: CDR1 MNHEY, CDR2 SVGAGI. The CDR3 bases are TGTGCCAGCAGTTACTTCAGAGGGACAGGGGTTGAAGCTTTCTTT. This gives the protein CASSYFRGTGVEAFF.

The chain links TRBV6-1 to TRBJ1-1; D is possibly TRBD1 (5 bases). V lost 7 bases and J 4 bases, leaving 13 bases between the germline ends. The CDR3 length is 13 residues. Germline-derived CDR1 and CDR2 are MNHNS and SASEGT. The CDR3 DNA is TGTGCCAGCAACTTACAGGAGGGCACTGAAGCTTTCTTT. Translating gives CASNLQEGTEAFF.

This clone was counted once. The chain couples TRBV6-1 to TRBJ1-2; 8 bases are a match to TRBD1. CDR1 and CDR2 (germline): MNHNS, SASEGT. The J segment lost 8 bases and the V segment lost 2 bases, leaving 4 bases of the junction unmatched. The length of the CDR3 is 13 residues. In DNA form, the CDR3 reads TGTGCCAGCAGTGAAAGACAGGGGAACGGCTACACCTTC. This encodes CASSERQGNGYTF.

This chain uses TRBV28 with TRBJ2-1, with 10 bases aligning to TRBD2. Germline trimming cut 2 bases from V and 2 bases from J; bases unmatched to any gene: 3. The germline gives CDR1 MDHEN, CDR2 SYDVKM. The CDR3 covers 16 residues. The CDR3 sequence: CASSLITSGTYNEQFF. CDR3 sequence (DNA): TGTGCCAGCAGTTTAATTACTAGCGGGACCTACAATGAGCAGTTCTTC.

Only one count was recorded for this clone. V gene TRBV18 combines with J gene TRBJ2-4; no clear D gene. The V end was cut by 0 bases, the J end by 3 bases, with 9 bases between. Germline CDR1 and CDR2: KGHSH and LQKENI. The CDR3 has 15 amino acids. The CDR3 coding sequence is TGTGCCAGCTCACCACCATCGGTTATCAAAAACATTCAGTACTTC. It is translated as CASSPPSVIKNIQYF. Combining the CDR3 with reference TRBV18 and TRBJ2-4 gives the whole variable domain NAGVMQNPRHLVRRRGQEARLRCSPMKGHSHVYWYRQLPEEGLKFMVYLQKENIIDESGMPKERFSAEFPKEGPSILRIQQVVRGDSAAYFCASSPPSVIKNIQYFGAGTRLSVL.

The chain couples TRBV7-3 to TRBJ2-7; a weak D match, TRBD1 (6 bases). This CDR3 region has 12 residues. CDR1 is SGHTA and CDR2 is FQGTGA in the germline V gene. The V end was cut by 6 bases, the J end by 13 bases, with 19 bases between. The chain's CDR3 is CASSNQTGFYYF. In DNA, the CDR3 is TGTGCCAGCAGTAACCAGACAGGTTTTTATTACTTC.

CDR3 sequence: CASSLEVNQPQHF. The CDR3 nucleotides read TGTGCCAGCAGTTTAGAGGTGAATCAGCCCCAGCATTTT. The chain combines TRBV27 with TRBJ1-5; no definite D call. Germline lookup yields CDR1 MNHEY and CDR2 SMNVEV (reference sequence). The CDR3 extends over 13 amino acids. V lost 2 bases, J lost 4 bases, and 6 bases lay in between.

The J gene is TRBJ2-7, the V gene TRBV7-2; 8 nucleotides agree with TRBD1. CDR1 and CDR2 from the germline V gene are SGHTA and FQGNSA. Trimming at V came to 5 bases and at J to 5 bases, leaving 11 bases not matched to a gene. This CDR3 comprises 15 residues. This chain's CDR3 is CASSLDRGWANEQYF. Here the CDR3 DNA reads TGTGCCAGCAGCCTAGACAGGGGATGGGCCAACGAGCAGTACTTC. Using reference TRBV7-2 and TRBJ2-7 for the parts outside the CDR3, the full variable domain is GAGVSQSPSNKVTEKGKDVELRCDPISGHTALYWYRQSLGQGLEFLIYFQGNSAPDKSGLPSDRFSAERTGGSVSTLTIQRTQQEDSAVYLCASSLDRGWANEQYFGPGTRLTVT.

The V call is TRBV7-8, the J call TRBJ2-7; 12 bases agree with TRBD2. Germline CDR1 reads SGHVS; CDR2 reads FQNEAQ. The ends lost 1 base at V and 0 bases at J; junction bases unmatched: 7. This CDR3 comprises 18 residues. CDR3 DNA sequence: TGTGCCAGCAGCTTAGAGGCTAGCGGGAGGGGAAGCTCCTACGAGCAGTACTTC. This gives the protein CASSLEASGRGSSYEQYF.

The chain uses TRBV2 and TRBJ1-1; 9 bases match TRBD1. Losses at the gene ends were 9 bases for V and 1 base for J; bases not matched to a gene: 3. Germline V gene sequence: CDR1 SNHLY, CDR2 FYNNEI. The CDR3 covers 13 residues. The CDR3, as DNA: TGTGCCAGACAACAGGGGGCGAACACTGAAGCTTTCTTT. Encoded protein: CARQQGANTEAFF.

In nucleotides, the CDR3 is TGTGCCAGCAGCTTAATCAGCGTTGATGAGCAGTTCTTC. It codes for CASSLISVDEQFF. The chain joins TRBV7-9 to TRBJ2-1; D not resolved. The CDR3 extends over 13 amino acids. V lost 2 bases and J lost 8, with 10 bases in between. In germline, CDR1 is SEHNR, CDR2 FQNEAQ (reference sequence).

CDR3 in amino acids: CASSVVVGGTDTQYF. The DNA of the CDR3 is TGTGCCAGCAGCGTAGTGGTGGGAGGCACAGATACGCAGTATTTT. The genes are TRBV9 and TRBJ2-3; TRBD2 is a possible D gene (5 bases). The CDR3 has 15 residues. Trimming took off 0 bases at V and 1 base at J, with 9 bases between the two ends. Germline CDR1 and CDR2: SGDLS and YYNGEE.